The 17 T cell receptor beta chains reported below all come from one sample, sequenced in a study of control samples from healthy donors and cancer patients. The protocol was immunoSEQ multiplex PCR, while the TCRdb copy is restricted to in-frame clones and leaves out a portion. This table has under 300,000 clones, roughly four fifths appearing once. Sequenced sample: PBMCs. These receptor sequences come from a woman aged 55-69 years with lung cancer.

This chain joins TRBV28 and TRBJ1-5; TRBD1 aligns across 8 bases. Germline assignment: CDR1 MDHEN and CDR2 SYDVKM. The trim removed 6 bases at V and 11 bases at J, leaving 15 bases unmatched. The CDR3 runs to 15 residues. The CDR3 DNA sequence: TGTGCCAGCAGCTTACAGGGGACAGGAGTCTGGGCCCAGCATTTT. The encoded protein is CASSLQGTGVWAQHF. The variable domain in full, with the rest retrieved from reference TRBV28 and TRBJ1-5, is DVKVTQSSRYLVKRTGEKVFLECVQDMDHENMFWYRQDPGLGLRLIYFSYDVKMKEKGDIPEGYSVSREKKERFSLILESASTNQTSMYLCASSLQGTGVWAQHFGDGTRLSIL.

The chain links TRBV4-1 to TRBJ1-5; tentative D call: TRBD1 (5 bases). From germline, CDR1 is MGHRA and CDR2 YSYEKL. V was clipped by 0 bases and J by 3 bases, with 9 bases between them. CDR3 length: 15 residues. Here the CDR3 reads CASSQDRADNQPQHF. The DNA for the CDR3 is TGCGCCAGCAGCCAAGACAGGGCGGACAATCAGCCCCAGCATTTT.

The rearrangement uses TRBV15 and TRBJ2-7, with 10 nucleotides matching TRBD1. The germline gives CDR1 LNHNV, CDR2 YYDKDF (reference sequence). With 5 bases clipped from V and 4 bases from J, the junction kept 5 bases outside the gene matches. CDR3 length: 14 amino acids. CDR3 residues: CATSRDRGWYEQYF. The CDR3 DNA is TGTGCCACCAGCCGGGACAGGGGCTGGTACGAGCAGTACTTC.

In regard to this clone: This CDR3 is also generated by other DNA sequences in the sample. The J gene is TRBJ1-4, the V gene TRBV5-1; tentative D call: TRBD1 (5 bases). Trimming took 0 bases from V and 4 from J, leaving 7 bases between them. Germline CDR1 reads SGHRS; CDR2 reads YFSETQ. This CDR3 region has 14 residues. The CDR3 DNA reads TGCGCCAGCAGCTTGGCAGGGATTAATGAAAAACTGTTTTTT. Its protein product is CASSLAGINEKLFF. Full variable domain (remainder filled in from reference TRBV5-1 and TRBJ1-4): KAGVTQTPRYLIKTRGQQVTLSCSPISGHRSVSWYQQTPGQGLQFLFEYFSETQRNKGNFPGRFSGRQFSNSRSEMNVSTLELGDSALYLCASSLAGINEKLFFGSGTQLSVL.

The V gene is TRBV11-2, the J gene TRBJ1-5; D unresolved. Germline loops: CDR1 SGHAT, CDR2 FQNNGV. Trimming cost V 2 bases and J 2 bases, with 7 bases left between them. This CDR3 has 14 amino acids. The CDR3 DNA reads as TGTGCCAGCAGCTTATTGATTGGCAATCAGCCCCAGCATTTT. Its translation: CASSLLIGNQPQHF.

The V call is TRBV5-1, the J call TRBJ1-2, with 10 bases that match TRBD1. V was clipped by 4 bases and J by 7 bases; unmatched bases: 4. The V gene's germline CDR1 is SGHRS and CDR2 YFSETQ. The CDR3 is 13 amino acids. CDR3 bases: TGCGCCAGCAGCGAGGGACAGGGGATTGGCTACACCTTC. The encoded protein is CASSEGQGIGYTF. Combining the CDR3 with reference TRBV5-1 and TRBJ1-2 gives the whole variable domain KAGVTQTPRYLIKTRGQQVTLSCSPISGHRSVSWYQQTPGQGLQFLFEYFSETQRNKGNFPGRFSGRQFSNSRSEMNVSTLELGDSALYLCASSEGQGIGYTFGSGTRLTVV.

The CDR3 sequence is CASSPMSAISYEQYF. The CDR3 nucleotides read TGCGCCAGCAGCCCGATGTCAGCGATCTCCTACGAGCAGTACTTC. The rearrangement joins TRBV5-1 to TRBJ2-7; D gene uncertain. The CDR3 sequence is 15 residues long. Trimming stripped 4 bases from V and 0 bases from J, with 14 bases between. Germline assignment: CDR1 SGHRS and CDR2 YFSETQ. Using reference TRBV5-1 and TRBJ2-7 for the parts outside the CDR3, the full variable domain is KAGVTQTPRYLIKTRGQQVTLSCSPISGHRSVSWYQQTPGQGLQFLFEYFSETQRNKGNFPGRFSGRQFSNSRSEMNVSTLELGDSALYLCASSPMSAISYEQYFGPGTRLTVT.

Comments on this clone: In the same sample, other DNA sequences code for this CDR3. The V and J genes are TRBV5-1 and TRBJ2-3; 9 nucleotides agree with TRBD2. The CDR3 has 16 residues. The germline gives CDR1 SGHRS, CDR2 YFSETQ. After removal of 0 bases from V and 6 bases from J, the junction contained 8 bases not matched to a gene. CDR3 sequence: CASSLALAGTADTQYF. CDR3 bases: TGCGCCAGCAGCTTGGCTCTAGCGGGGACCGCGGATACGCAGTATTTT.

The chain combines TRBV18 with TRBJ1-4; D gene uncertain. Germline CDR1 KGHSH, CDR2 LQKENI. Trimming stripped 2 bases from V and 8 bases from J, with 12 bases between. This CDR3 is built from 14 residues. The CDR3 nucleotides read TGTGCCAGCTCACCAGCTGGGGAAGGGGAAAAACTGTTTTTT. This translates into CASSPAGEGEKLFF. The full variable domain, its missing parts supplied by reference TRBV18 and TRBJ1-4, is NAGVMQNPRHLVRRRGQEARLRCSPMKGHSHVYWYRQLPEEGLKFMVYLQKENIIDESGMPKERFSAEFPKEGPSILRIQQVVRGDSAAYFCASSPAGEGEKLFFGSGTQLSVL.

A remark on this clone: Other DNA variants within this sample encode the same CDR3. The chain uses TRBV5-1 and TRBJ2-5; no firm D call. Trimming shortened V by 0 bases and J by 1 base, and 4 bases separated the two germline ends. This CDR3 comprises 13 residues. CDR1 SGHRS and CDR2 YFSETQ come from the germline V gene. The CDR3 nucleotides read TGCGCCAGCAGCTTGGCTGTCCAAGAGACCCAGTACTTC. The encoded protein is CASSLAVQETQYF.

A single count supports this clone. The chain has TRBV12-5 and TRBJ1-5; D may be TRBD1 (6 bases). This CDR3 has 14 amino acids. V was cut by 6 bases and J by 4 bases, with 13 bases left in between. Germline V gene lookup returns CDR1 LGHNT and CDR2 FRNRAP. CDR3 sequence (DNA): TGTGCTAGTGGAGGGGGGGAACAGAATCAGCCCCAGCATTTT. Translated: CASGGGEQNQPQHF.

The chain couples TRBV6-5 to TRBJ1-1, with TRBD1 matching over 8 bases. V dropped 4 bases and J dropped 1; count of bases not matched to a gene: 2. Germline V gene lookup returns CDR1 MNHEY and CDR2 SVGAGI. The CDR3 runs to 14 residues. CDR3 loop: CASSLTGENTEAFF. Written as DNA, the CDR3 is TGTGCCAGCAGTTTGACAGGGGAGAACACTGAAGCTTTCTTT.

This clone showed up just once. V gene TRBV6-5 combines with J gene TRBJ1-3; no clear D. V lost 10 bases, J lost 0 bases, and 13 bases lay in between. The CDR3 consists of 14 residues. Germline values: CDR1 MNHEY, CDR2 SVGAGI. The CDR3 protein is CATKGRYSGNTIYF. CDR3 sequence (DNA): TGTGCCACCAAAGGCCGGTACTCTGGAAACACCATATATTTT.

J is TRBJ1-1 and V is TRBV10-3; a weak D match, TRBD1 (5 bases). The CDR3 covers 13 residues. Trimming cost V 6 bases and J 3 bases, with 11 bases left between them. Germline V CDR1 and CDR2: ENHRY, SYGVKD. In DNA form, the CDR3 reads TGTGCCATCAGGCAGGGAGAGGACACTGAAGCTTTCTTT. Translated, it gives CAIRQGEDTEAFF.

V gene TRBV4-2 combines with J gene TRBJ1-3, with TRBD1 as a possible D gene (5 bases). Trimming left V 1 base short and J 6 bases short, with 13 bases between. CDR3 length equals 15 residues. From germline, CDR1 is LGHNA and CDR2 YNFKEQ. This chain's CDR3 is CASSQGGVPINTIYF. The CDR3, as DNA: TGTGCCAGCAGCCAAGGGGGGGTGCCCATAAACACCATATATTTT.

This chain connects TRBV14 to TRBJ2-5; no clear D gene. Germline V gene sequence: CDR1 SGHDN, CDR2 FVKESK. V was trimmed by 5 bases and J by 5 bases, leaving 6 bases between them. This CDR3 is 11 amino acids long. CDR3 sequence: CASSFAETQYF. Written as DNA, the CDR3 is TGTGCCAGCAGCTTCGCGGAGACCCAGTACTTC.

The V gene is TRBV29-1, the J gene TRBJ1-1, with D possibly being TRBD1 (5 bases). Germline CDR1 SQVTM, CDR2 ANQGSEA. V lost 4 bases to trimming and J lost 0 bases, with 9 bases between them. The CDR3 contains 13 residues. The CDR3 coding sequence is TGCAGCGTTGTCAGGGACTTGAACACTGAAGCTTTCTTT. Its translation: CSVVRDLNTEAFF.